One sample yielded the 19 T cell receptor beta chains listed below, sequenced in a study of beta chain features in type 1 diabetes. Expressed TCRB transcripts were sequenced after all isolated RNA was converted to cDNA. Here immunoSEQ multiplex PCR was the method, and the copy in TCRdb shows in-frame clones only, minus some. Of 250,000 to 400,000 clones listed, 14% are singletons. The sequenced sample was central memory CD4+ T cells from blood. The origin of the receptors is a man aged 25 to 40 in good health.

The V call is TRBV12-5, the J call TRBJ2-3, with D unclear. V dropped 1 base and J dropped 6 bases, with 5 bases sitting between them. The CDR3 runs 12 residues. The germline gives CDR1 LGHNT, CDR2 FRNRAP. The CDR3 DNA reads TGTGCTAGTGGTTTGGATACCGATACGCAGTATTTT. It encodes CASGLDTDTQYF. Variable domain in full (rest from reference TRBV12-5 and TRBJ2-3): DARVTQTPRHKVTEMGQEVTMRCQPILGHNTVFWYRQTMMQGLELLAYFRNRAPLDDSGMPKDRFSAEMPDATLATLKIQPSEPRDSAVYFCASGLDTDTQYFGPGTRLTVL.

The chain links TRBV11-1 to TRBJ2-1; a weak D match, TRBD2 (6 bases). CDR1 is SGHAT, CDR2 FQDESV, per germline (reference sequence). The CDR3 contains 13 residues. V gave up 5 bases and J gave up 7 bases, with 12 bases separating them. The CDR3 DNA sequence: TGTGCCAGCAGCGAGGGACTTCAAAATGAGCAGTTCTTC. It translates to CASSEGLQNEQFF.

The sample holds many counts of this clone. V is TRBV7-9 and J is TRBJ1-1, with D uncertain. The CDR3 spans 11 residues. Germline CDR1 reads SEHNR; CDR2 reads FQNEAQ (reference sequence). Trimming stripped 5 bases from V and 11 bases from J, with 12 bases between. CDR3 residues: CASSPLPVAFF. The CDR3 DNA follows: TGTGCCAGCAGCCCCTTGCCGGTGGCTTTCTTT.

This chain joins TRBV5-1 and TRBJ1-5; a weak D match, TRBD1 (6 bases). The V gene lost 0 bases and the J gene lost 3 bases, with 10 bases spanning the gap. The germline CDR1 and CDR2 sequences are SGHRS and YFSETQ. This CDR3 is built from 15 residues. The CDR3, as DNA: TGCGCCAGCAGCTTGGACGGGACATTCAATCAGCCCCAGCATTTT. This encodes CASSLDGTFNQPQHF. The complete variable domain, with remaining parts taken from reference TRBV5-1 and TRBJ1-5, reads KAGVTQTPRYLIKTRGQQVTLSCSPISGHRSVSWYQQTPGQGLQFLFEYFSETQRNKGNFPGRFSGRQFSNSRSEMNVSTLELGDSALYLCASSLDGTFNQPQHFGDGTRLSIL.

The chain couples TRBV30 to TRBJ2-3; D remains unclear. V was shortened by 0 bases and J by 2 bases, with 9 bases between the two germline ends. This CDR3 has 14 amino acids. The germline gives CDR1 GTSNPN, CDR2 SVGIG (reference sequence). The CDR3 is CAWSVPENTDTQYF. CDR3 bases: TGTGCCTGGAGTGTACCAGAAAACACAGATACGCAGTATTTT.

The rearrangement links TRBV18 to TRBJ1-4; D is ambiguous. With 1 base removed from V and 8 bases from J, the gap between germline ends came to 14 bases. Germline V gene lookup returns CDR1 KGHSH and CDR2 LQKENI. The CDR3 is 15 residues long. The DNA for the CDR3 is TGTGCCAGCTCACCACAGATGACTAAAAAGGAAAAACTGTTTTTT. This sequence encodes CASSPQMTKKEKLFF.

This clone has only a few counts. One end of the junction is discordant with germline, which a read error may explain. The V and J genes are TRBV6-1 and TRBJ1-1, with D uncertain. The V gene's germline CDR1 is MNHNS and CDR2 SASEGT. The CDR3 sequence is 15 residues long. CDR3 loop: CASREEGGSNTEAFF. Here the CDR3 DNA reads TGTGCCAGCAGAGAAGAGGGTGGTTCGAACACTGAAGCTTTCTTT.

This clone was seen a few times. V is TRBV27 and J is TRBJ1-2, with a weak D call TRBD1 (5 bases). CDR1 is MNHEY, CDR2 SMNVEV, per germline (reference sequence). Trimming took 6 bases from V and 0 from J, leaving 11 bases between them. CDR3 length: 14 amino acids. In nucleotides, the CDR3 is TGTGCCAGCAGCATTGGGGGAACTAACTATGGCTACACCTTC. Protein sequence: CASSIGGTNYGYTF.

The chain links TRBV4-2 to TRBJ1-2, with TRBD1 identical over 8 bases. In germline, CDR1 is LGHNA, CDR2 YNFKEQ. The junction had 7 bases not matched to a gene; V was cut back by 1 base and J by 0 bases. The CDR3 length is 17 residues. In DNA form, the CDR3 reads TGTGCCAGCAGCCAAGGGTGGGACAGGCCCACTAACTATGGCTACACCTTC. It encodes CASSQGWDRPTNYGYTF.

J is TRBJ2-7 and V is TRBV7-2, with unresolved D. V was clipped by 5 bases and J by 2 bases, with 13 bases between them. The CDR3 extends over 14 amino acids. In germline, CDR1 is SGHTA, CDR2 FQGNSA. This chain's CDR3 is CASSPRNSAYEQYF. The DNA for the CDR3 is TGTGCCAGCAGCCCCCGCAACTCGGCCTACGAGCAGTACTTC.

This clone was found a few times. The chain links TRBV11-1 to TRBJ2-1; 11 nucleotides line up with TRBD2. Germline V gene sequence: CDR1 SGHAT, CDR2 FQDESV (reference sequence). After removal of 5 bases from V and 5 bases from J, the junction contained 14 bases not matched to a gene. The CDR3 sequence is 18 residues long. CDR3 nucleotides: TGTGCCAGCAGCCCCGGGGTGGCTAGCGGGGGGCAAAACAATGAGCAGTTCTTC. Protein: CASSPGVASGGQNNEQFF.

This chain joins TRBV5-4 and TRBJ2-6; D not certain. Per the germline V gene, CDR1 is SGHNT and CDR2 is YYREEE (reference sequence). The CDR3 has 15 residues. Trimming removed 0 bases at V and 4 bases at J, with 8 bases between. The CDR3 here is CASSLVRAGANVLTF. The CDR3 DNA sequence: TGTGCCAGCAGCTTGGTAAGGGCCGGGGCCAACGTCCTGACTTTC.

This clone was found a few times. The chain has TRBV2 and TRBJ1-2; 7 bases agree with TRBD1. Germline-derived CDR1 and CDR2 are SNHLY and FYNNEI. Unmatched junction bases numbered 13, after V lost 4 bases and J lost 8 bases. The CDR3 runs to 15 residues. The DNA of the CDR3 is TGTGCCAGCAGTGGGACAGGTGGTCACGTTGAAGGCTACACCTTC. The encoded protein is CASSGTGGHVEGYTF. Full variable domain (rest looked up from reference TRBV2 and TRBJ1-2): EPEVTQTPSHQVTQMGQEVILRCVPISNHLYFYWYRQILGQKVEFLVSFYNNEISEKSEIFDDQFSVERPDGSNFTLKIRSTKLEDSAMYFCASSGTGGHVEGYTFGSGTRLTVV.

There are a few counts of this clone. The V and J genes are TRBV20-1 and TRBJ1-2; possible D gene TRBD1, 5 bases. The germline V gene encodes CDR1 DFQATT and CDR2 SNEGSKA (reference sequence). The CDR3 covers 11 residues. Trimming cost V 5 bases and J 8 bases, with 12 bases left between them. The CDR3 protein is CSAFRGGGYTF. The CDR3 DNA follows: TGCAGTGCTTTCCGGGGGGGAGGCTACACCTTC.

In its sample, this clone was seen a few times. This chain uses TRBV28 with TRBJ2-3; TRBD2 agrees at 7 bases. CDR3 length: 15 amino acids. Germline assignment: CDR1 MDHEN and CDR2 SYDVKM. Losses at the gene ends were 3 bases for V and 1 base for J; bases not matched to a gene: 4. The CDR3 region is CASSLWGGGTDTQYF. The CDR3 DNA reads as TGTGCCAGCAGTTTGTGGGGGGGAGGCACAGATACGCAGTATTTT.

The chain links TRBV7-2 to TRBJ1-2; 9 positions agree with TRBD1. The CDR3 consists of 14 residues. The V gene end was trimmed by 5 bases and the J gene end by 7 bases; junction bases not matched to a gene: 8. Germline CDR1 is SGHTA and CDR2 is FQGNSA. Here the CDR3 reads CASSTQQGAPGYTF. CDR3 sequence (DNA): TGTGCCAGCAGCACCCAACAGGGGGCGCCTGGCTACACCTTC.

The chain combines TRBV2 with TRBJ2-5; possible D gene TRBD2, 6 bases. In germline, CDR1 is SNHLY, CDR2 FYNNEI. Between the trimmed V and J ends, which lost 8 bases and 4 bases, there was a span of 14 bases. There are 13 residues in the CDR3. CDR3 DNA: TGTGCCAGCGTGGGGGACTCCCGAGAGACCCAGTACTTC. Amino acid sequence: CASVGDSRETQYF.

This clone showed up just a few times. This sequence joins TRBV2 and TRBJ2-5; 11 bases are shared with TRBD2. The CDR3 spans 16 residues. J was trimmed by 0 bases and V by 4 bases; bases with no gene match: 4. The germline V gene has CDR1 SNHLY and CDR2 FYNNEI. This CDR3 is CASSVLAGGNQETQYF. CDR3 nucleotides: TGTGCCAGCAGTGTGCTAGCGGGGGGAAACCAAGAGACCCAGTACTTC.

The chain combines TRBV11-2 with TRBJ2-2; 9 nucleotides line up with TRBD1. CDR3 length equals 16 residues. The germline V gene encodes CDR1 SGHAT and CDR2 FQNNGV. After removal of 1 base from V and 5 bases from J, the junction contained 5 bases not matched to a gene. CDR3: CASSLGGTGITGELFF. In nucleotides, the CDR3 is TGTGCCAGCAGCTTAGGTGGGACAGGGATTACCGGGGAGCTGTTTTTT.